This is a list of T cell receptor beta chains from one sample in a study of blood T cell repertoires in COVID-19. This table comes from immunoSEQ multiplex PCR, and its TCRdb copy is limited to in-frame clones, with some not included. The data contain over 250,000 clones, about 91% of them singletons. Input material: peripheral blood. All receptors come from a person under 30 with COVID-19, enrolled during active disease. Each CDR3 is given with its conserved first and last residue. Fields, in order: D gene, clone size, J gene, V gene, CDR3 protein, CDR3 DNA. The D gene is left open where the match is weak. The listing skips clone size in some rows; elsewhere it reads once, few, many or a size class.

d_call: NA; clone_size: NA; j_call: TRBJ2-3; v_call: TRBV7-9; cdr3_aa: CASSLATGSTDTQYF; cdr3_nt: TGTGCCAGCAGCTTAGCCACAGGGAGCACAGATACGCAGTATTTT
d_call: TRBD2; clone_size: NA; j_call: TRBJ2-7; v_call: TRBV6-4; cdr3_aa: CASSDGTSGSEQYF; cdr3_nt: TGTGCCAGCAGTGACGGGACTAGCGGGAGCGAGCAGTACTTC
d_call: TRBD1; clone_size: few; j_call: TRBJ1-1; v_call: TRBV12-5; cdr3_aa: CASGVPPGQGNTEAFF; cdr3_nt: TGTGCTAGTGGCGTCCCACCGGGACAGGGAAACACTGAAGCTTTCTTT
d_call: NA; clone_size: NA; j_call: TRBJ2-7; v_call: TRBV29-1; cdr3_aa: CSVEVRSTAYEQYF; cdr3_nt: TGCAGCGTTGAAGTCAGATCGACTGCCTACGAGCAGTACTTC
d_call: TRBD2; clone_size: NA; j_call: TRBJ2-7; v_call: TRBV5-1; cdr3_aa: CASSRGLAGAISYEQYF; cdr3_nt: TGCGCCAGCAGCCGCGGGCTAGCGGGTGCCATCTCCTACGAGCAGTACTTC
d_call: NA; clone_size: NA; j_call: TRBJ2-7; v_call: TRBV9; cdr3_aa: CASSSGYGSYEQYF; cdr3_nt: TGTGCCAGCAGCTCAGGGTACGGCTCCTACGAGCAGTACTTC
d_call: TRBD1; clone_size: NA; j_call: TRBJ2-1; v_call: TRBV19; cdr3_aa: CATNRGLSNEQFF; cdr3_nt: TGTGCCACCAACAGGGGTTTGAGTAATGAGCAGTTCTTC
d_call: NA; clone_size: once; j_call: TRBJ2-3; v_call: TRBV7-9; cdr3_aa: CASSSRDNTDTQYF; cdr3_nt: TGTGCCAGCAGCTCCCGGGACAACACAGATACGCAGTATTTT
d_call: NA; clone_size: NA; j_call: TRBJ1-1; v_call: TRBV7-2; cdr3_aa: CASSLAAAVTEAFF; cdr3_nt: TGTGCCAGCAGCTTAGCTGCAGCGGTGACTGAAGCTTTCTTT
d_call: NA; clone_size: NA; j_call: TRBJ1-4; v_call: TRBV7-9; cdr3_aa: CASSSPGTGGEKLFF; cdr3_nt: TGTGCCAGCAGCTCTCCCGGGACTGGCGGTGAAAAACTGTTTTTT
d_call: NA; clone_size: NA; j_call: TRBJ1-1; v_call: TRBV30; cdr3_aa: CAWSPGTGVDTEAFF; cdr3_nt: TGTGCCTGGAGTCCCGGCACGGGGGTCGACACTGAAGCTTTCTTT
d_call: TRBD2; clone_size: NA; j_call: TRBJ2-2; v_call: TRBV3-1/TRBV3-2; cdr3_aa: CASSQGPGGRTGELFF; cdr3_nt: TGTGCCAGCAGCCAAGGGCCGGGAGGGAGGACCGGGGAGCTGTTTTTT
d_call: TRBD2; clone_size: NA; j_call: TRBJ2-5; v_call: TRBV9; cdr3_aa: CASSPAGGRQETQYF; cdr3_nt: TGTGCCAGCAGCCCAGCGGGAGGCCGCCAAGAGACCCAGTACTTC
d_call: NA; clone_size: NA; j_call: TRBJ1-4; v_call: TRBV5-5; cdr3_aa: CASHHRGPSNEKLFF; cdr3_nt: TGTGCCAGCCACCATAGAGGGCCCTCGAATGAAAAACTGTTTTTT
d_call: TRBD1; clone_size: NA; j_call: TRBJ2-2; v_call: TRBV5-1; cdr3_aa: CASSPDRHAGELFF; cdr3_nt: TGCGCCAGCAGCCCGGACAGGCATGCCGGGGAGCTGTTTTTT
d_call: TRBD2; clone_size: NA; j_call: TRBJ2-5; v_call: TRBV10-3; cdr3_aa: CAISESMFGLAFGETQYF; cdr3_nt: TGTGCCATCAGTGAGTCGATGTTCGGACTAGCTTTCGGAGAGACCCAGTACTTC
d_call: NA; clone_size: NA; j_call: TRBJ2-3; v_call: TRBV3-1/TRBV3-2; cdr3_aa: CASSTDSKRYTSTDTQYF; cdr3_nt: TGTGCCAGCAGCACGGACAGCAAGCGGTACACTAGCACAGATACGCAGTATTTT
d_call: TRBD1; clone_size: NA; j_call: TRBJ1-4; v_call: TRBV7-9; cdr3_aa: CASSPGQAGGEKLFF; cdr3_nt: TGTGCCAGCAGCCCAGGACAGGCGGGTGGGGAAAAACTGTTTTTT
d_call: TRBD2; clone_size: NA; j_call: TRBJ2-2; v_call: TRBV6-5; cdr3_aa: CASSSGNTGELFF; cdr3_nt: TGTGCCAGCTCTAGCGGGAACACCGGGGAGCTGTTTTTT
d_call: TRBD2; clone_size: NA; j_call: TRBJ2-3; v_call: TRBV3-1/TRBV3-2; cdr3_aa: CASSPHAGGDTQYF; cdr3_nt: TGTGCCAGCAGCCCCCACGCGGGAGGAGATACGCAGTATTTT
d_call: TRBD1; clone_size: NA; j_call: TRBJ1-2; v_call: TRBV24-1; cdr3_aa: CATTDRGVDGYTF; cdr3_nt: TGTGCCACCACCGACAGGGGTGTTGATGGCTACACCTTC
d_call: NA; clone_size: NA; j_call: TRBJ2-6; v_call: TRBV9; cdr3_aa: CASSVAGSGANVLTF; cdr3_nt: TGTGCCAGCAGCGTAGCGGGGAGCGGGGCCAACGTCCTGACTTTC
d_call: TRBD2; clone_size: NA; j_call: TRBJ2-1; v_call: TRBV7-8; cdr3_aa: CASSLAGTMKYNEQFF; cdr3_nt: TGTGCCAGCAGCTTAGCGGGGACTATGAAGTACAATGAGCAGTTCTTC
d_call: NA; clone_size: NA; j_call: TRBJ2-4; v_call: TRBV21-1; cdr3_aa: CASSKDPPFRGAKNIQYF; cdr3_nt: TGTGCCAGCAGCAAAGATCCCCCATTTCGGGGGGCCAAAAACATTCAGTACTTC
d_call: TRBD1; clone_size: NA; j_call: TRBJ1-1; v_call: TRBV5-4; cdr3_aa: CASSSLIGTGAEAFF; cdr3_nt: TGTGCCAGCAGCTCACTGATAGGGACAGGGGCCGAAGCTTTCTTT
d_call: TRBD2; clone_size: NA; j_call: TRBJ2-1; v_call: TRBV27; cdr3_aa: CASSSPRLAGGSSYNEQFF; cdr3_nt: TGTGCCAGCAGCAGCCCGCGCCTAGCGGGGGGAAGCTCCTACAATGAGCAGTTCTTC
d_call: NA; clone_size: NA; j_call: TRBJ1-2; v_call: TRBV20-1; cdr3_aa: CSALRDYGYTF; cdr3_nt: TGCAGTGCCCTCCGCGACTATGGCTACACCTTC
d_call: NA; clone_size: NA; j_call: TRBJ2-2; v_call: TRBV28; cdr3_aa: CASNLLASHMTGELFF; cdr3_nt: TGTGCCAGCAATTTGCTAGCTTCCCATATGACCGGGGAGCTGTTTTTT
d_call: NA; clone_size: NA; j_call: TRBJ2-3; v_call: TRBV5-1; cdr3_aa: CASSLGGRSDTQYF; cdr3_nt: TGCGCCAGCAGCTTGGGAGGTAGATCAGATACGCAGTATTTT
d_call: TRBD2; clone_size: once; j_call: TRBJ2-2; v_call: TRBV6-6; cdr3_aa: CASSRTSGRPGAGELFF; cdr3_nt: TGTGCCAGCAGTCGGACTAGCGGGAGGCCGGGGGCCGGGGAGCTGTTTTTT
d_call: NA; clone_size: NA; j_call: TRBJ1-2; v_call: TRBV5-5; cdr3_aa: CASSLDMGLGYTF; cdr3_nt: TGTGCCAGCAGCTTGGATATGGGACTGGGCTACACCTTC
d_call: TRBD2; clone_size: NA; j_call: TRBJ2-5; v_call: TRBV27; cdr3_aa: CASSSMLAGGETQYF; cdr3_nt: TGTGCCAGCAGTTCCATGCTAGCGGGAGGGGAGACCCAGTACTTC
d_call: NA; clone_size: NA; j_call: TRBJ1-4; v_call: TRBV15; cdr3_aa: CATSRVGTSGEKLFF; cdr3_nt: TGTGCCACCAGCAGAGTCGGCACAAGCGGGGAAAAACTGTTTTTT
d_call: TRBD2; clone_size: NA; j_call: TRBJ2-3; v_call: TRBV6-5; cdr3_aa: CASSYLAGSTDTQYF; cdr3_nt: TGTGCCAGCAGTTACCTAGCGGGAAGTACAGATACGCAGTATTTT
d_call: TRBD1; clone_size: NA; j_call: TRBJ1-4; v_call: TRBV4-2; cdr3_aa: CASSPDRATNEKLFF; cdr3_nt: TGTGCCAGCAGCCCGGACAGGGCAACTAATGAAAAACTGTTTTTT
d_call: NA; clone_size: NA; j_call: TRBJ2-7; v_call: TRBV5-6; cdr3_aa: CASSFSGGMGQYF; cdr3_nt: TGTGCCAGCAGCTTCTCCGGGGGAATGGGGCAGTACTTC